The following is a T cell receptor (beta chain) sequence with its context. The data were obtained in a study of beta chain features in type 1 diabetes. Expressed TCRB transcripts were sequenced after all isolated RNA was converted to cDNA. The average read count of naive, central memory and regulatory T cell samples was about 3.3 million. Sequenced by immunoSEQ multiplex PCR; TCRdb stores in-frame clones only, minus some. This sample yields 300,000 to 400,000 clones, of which 8% are seen a single time; less than 0.5% belongs to the top ten. Naive, central memory, regulatory and stem cell-like memory cells within the CD4+ compartment were sorted using CD45RO/CCR7/CD25/CD127/CD95/CD27. This CDR3 contains 17 residues. Germline values: CDR1 SGHDT, CDR2 YYEEEE. The V and J ends lost 0 bases and 2 bases respectively, with 16 bases between them.

This sequence joins TRBV5-6 and TRBJ2-3, with D hard to call. The specimen was central memory CD4+ T cells from blood. The clonotype was recovered from a young woman in good health. CDR3 DNA sequence: TGTGCCAGCAGCTTGGGTGCGTGGGTCAGGCTCACAGATACGCAGTATTTT. Protein: CASSLGAWVRLTDTQYF.